This entry features one T cell receptor (beta chain) sequence. The target antigen is unknown. As the CDR3 is not closed by the conserved phenylalanine or tryptophan, this likely results from a read error. A modified ARM-PCR protocol with three rounds of nested PCR amplified TCRbeta. TCRdb used MiXCR to reprocess the multiplex PCR reads, holding one entry per CDR3 protein. The table records about 76,000 distinct CDR3 sequences, roughly 75% of them present only once. Germline values: CDR1 MGHRA, CDR2 YSYEKL. V shed 7 bases and J shed 1 base, with 13 bases lying between them. There are 14 residues in the CDR3. This sample is drawn from a study of tumor and adjacent non-tumor tissue in lung cancer. RNA was extracted from bulk tissue without any cell sorting. Whole-study results and caveats: Higher tumor TCR diversity was associated with shorter survival.

This rearrangement joins TRBV4-1 to TRBJ1-1; unclear D gene. The specimen was lung tumor tissue. The source is a woman aged 70-85 years with non-small cell lung cancer. CDR3 amino acids: CASNHRTENTEAFI. CDR3 coding DNA: TGCGCCAGCAACCACCGAACAGAGAACACTGAAGCTTTCATT.